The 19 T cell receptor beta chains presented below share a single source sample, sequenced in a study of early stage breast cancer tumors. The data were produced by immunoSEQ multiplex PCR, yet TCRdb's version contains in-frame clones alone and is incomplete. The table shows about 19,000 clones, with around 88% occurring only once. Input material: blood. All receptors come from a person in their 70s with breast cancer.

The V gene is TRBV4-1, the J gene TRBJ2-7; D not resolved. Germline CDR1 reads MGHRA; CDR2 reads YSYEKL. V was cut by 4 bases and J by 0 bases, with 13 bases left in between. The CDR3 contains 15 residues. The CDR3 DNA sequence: TGCGCCAGCAGCCCACAGACCGTCCCCTCCTACGAGCAGTACTTC. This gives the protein CASSPQTVPSYEQYF.

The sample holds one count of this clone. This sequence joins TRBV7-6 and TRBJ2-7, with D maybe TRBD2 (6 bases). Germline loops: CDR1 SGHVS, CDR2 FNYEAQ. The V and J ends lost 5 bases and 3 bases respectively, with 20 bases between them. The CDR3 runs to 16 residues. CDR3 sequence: CASSVDSPPGSYEQYF. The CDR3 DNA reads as TGTGCCAGCAGCGTAGACAGTCCTCCCGGGAGCTACGAGCAGTACTTC.

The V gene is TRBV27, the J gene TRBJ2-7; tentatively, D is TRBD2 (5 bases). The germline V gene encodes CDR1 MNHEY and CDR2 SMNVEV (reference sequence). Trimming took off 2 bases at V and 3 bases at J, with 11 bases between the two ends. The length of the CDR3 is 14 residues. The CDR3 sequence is CASSLQDEGYEQYF. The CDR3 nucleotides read TGTGCCAGCAGTTTACAGGACGAGGGCTACGAGCAGTACTTC.

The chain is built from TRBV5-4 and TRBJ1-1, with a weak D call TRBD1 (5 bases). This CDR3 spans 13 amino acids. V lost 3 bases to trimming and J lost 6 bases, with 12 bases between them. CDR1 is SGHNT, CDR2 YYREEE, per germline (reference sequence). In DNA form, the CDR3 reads TGTGCCAGCAGCTCCCAGGGAAGACCTGAAGCTTTCTTT. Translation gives CASSSQGRPEAFF.

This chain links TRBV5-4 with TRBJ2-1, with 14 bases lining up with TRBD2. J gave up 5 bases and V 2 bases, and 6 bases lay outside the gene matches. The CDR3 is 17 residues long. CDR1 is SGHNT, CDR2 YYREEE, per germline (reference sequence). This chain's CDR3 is CASSLKRLAGGHNEQFF. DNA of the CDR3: TGTGCCAGCAGCTTAAAGAGACTAGCGGGGGGGCACAATGAGCAGTTCTTC.

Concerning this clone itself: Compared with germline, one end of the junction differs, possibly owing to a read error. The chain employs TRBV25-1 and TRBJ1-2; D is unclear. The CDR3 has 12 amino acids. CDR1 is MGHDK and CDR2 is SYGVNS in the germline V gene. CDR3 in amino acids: CASSQYGYGYTF. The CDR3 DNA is TGTGCCAGCAGTCAATACGGCTATGGCTACACCTTC.

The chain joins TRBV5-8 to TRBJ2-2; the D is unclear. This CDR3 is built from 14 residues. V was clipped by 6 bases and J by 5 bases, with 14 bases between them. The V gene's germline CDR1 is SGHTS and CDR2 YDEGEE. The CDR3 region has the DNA TGTGCCAGCACCCGTAGCCGACGGACCGGGGAGCTGTTTTTT. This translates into CASTRSRRTGELFF.

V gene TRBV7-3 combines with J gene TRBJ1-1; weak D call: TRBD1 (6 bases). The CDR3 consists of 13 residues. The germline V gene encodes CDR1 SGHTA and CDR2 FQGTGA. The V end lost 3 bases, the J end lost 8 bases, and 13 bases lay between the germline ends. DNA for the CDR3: TGTGCCAGCAGCTTTACCTCGGACAGAGAAGCTTTCTTT. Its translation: CASSFTSDREAFF. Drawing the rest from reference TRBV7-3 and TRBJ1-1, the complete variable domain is GAGVSQTPSNKVTEKGKYVELRCDPISGHTALYWYRQSLGQGPEFLIYFQGTGAADDSGLPNDRFFAVRPEGSVSTLKIQRTERGDSAVYLCASSFTSDREAFFGQGTRLTVV.

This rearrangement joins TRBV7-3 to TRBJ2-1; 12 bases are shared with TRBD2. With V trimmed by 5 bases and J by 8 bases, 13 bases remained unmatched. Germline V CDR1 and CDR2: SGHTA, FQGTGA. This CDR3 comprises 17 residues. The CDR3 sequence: CASSIKRGLAGTHEQFF. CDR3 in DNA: TGTGCCAGCAGCATTAAAAGAGGACTAGCGGGGACGCATGAGCAGTTCTTC.

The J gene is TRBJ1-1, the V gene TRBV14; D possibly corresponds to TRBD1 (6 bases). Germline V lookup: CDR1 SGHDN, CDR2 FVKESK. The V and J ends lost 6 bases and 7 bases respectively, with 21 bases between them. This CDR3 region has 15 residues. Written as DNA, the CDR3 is TGTGCCAGCAGTCGAACCGGGGGGGCTACGGGTGAAGCTTTCTTT. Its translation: CASSRTGGATGEAFF.

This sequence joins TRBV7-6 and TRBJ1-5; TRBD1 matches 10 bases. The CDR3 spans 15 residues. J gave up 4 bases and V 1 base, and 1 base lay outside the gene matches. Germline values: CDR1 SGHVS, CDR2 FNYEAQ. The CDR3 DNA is TGTGCCAGCAGCTTAGGACAGGGGGCTAATCAGCCCCAGCATTTT. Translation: CASSLGQGANQPQHF.

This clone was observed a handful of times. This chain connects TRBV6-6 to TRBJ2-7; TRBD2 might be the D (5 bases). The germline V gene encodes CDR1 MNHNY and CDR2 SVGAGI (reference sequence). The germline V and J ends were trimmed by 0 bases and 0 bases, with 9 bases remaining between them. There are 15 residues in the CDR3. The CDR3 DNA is TGTGCCAGCAGTTACTCGGTAGCGAGCTCCTACGAGCAGTACTTC. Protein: CASSYSVASSYEQYF.

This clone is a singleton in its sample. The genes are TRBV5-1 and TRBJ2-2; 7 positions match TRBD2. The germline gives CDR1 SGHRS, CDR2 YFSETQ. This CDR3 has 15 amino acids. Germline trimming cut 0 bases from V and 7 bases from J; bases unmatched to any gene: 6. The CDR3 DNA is TGCGCCAGCAGCTTGGAATCGGGGGGTAGCGGGGAGCTGTTTTTT. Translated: CASSLESGGSGELFF.

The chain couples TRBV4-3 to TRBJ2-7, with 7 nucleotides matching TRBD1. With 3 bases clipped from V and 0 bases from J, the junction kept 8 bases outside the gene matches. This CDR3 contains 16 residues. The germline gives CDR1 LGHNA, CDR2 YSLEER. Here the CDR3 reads CASSQAPGTASYEQYF. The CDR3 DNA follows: TGCGCCAGCAGCCAGGCTCCCGGGACAGCCTCCTACGAGCAGTACTTC.

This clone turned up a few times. The CDR3 DNA follows: TGTGCCAGCAGCTTAGCGCGCGGGACAGGGGATGGCTACACCTTC. It codes for CASSLARGTGDGYTF. The chain has TRBV7-9 and TRBJ1-2; TRBD1 aligns across 10 bases. The length of the CDR3 is 15 residues. Germline lookup yields CDR1 SEHNR and CDR2 FQNEAQ (reference sequence). With V trimmed by 0 bases and J by 6 bases, 4 bases remained unmatched.

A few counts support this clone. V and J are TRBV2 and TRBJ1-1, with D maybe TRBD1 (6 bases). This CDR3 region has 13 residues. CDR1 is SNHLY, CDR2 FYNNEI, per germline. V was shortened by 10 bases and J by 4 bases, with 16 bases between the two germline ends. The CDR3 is CATTILRGTEAFF. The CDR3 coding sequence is TGTGCCACCACAATCCTCAGGGGCACTGAAGCTTTCTTT.

The CDR3 protein is CASRPQGTGELFF. CDR3 DNA: TGTGCCAGCAGGCCACAGGGGACCGGGGAGCTGTTTTTT. The chain has TRBV2 and TRBJ2-2; 7 bases are shared with TRBD1. The CDR3 extends over 13 amino acids. The germline V gene encodes CDR1 SNHLY and CDR2 FYNNEI. V gave up 6 bases and J gave up 5 bases; unmatched junction bases: 3.

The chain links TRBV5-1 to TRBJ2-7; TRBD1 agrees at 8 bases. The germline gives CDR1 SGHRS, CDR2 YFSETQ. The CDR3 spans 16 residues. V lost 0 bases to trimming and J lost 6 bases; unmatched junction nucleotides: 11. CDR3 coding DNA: TGCGCCAGCAGCTTGGCCAGGCAGGGGGCACCCAGCGAGCAGTACTTC. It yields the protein CASSLARQGAPSEQYF.

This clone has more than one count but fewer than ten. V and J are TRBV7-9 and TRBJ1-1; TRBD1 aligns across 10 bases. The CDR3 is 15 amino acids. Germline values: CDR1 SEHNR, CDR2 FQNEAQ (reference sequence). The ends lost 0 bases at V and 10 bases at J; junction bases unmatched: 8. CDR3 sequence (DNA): TGTGCCAGCAGCTTAGCGAGGGGACAGGGGTTCGGAGCTTTCTTT. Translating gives CASSLARGQGFGAFF.